The following is a T cell receptor (beta chain) sequence with its context. The antigen remains unidentified. V was pared by 5 bases and J by 5 bases, with 9 bases between. The CDR3 sequence is 12 residues long. CDR1 is SGHTA and CDR2 is FQGNSA in the germline V gene. The PCR had 60 Vbeta and 13 Jbeta primers. Generated by immunoSEQ multiplex PCR, the TCRdb table keeps only in-frame clones and is missing some. The table lists 35,000 to 40,000 clones, approximately 71% of them singletons. This entry is derived from a study of cytomegalovirus exposure and HLA in healthy donors. As for the study in general: Early released data had about 85 million unique TCRs, all coming from HLA-typed donors. Study-wide results and limits: The authors considered a cluster of highly shared sequence variants likely to be a sequencing artifact. According to a later analysis, most TCR beta chains associated with CMV appeared HLA-restricted. Presence/absence analyses assumed roughly uniform sequencing depth across donors, which may not hold.

Sequenced sample: PBMCs. The gene calls are TRBV7-2 and TRBJ1-2; D is uncertain. The clonotype comes from a man aged 45-65 years in good health and CMV-seropositive. DNA of the CDR3: TGTGCCAGCAGCGTAGGAACTTATGGCTACACCTTC. It is translated as CASSVGTYGYTF.